A selection of T cell receptor beta chains follows, all from one sample in a study of cytomegalovirus exposure and HLA in healthy donors. Sequencing was performed with immunoSEQ multiplex PCR; in TCRdb, only in-frame clones are kept and a portion is missing. In the table there are about 55,000 clones, 75% to 80% of which are singletons. Source material: PBMCs. These receptors were obtained from a female donor in good health and CMV-seronegative. The CDR3 runs from the conserved cysteine through the conserved F or W. A D gene is named only where the DNA matches it firmly. Expanded clones get a size class; other rows say once, few or many, or leave the size out.

- TRBJ2-7 - TRBV27 CASSLNGGGYEQYF TGTGCCAGCAGTTTAAATGGGGGCGGCTACGAGCAGTACTTC
- TRBJ1-5 - TRBV6-1 CASSARDGLNQPQHF TGTGCCAGCAGTGCACGGGACGGACTAAATCAGCCCCAGCATTTT
TRBD2 TRBJ2-1 - TRBV4-2 CASSQTRGGGGVNEQFF TGTGCCAGCAGCCAGACACGCGGGGGGGGAGGCGTCAATGAGCAGTTCTTC
- TRBJ1-1 - TRBV21-1 CASSTRRCLSEAFF TGTGCCAGCAGCACTAGACGGTGCCTGAGTGAAGCTTTCTTT
- TRBJ1-2 - TRBV7-9 CASSLADKGLLYGYTF TGTGCCAGCAGCTTAGCCGACAAGGGACTTCTCTATGGCTACACCTTC
- TRBJ1-5 - TRBV19 CASSANRDSNQPQHF TGTGCCAGTAGTGCCAACAGGGATAGCAATCAGCCCCAGCATTTT
TRBD1 TRBJ1-2 - TRBV6-5 CASSYGGQGANYGYTF TGTGCCAGCAGTTACGGGGGACAGGGCGCTAACTATGGCTACACCTTC
TRBD1 TRBJ1-6 - TRBV2 CASRRTGGGSPLHF TGTGCCAGCAGAAGGACAGGGGGTGGGTCACCCCTCCACTTT
- TRBJ1-5 - TRBV7-2 CASSSDSNQPQHF TGTGCCAGCAGCTCAGATAGCAATCAGCCCCAGCATTTT
TRBD1 TRBJ1-6 - TRBV4-3 CASSQRGRDSNSPLHF TGCGCCAGCAGCCAGAGGGGAAGGGACAGTAATTCACCCCTCCACTTT
- TRBJ1-5 - TRBV7-2 CASSAKVGGRGNQPQHF TGTGCCAGCAGCGCTAAGGTTGGGGGCAGGGGCAATCAGCCCCAGCATTTT
- TRBJ1-1 - TRBV6-1 CASSEQMAPLEAFF TGTGCCAGCAGTGAACAGATGGCCCCCCTTGAAGCTTTCTTT
- TRBJ2-2 - TRBV7-6 CASSTRWDKQDYSGELFF TGTGCCAGCAGCACCCGGTGGGACAAGCAAGACTACTCCGGGGAGCTGTTTTTT
TRBD1 TRBJ2-7 - TRBV4-3 CASSLNRGSYEQYF TGCGCCAGCAGCCTCAACAGGGGAAGCTACGAGCAGTACTTC
TRBD2 TRBJ2-7 once TRBV6-5 CASSYLAGSGNGQYF TGTGCCAGCAGTTACCTCGCGGGTAGCGGGAACGGGCAGTACTTC
- TRBJ1-2 - TRBV7-8 CASSPHKRTNYGYTF TGTGCCAGCAGCCCGCACAAGAGGACTAACTATGGCTACACCTTC
TRBD1 TRBJ1-4 - TRBV7-9 CSSRLDRGSQTNEKLFF TGTTCCAGCAGGCTCGACAGGGGGAGTCAAACTAATGAAAAACTGTTTTTT
- TRBJ2-7 - TRBV6-5 CASSQRGAQYF TGTGCCAGCAGCCAACGGGGGGCCCAGTACTTC
TRBD1 TRBJ1-2 - TRBV5-1 CASSLGAGGPYGYTF TGCGCCAGCAGCTTGGGGGCAGGGGGACCCTATGGCTACACCTTC
- TRBJ2-2 - TRBV7-2 CASSFFRELFF TGTGCCAGCAGCTTCTTTCGGGAGCTGTTTTTT
TRBD1 TRBJ2-3 - TRBV18 CASSQGAVTDTQYF TGTGCCAGCTCTCAGGGGGCTGTCACAGATACGCAGTATTTT
TRBD2 TRBJ2-7 once TRBV6-6 CASTLGGSSYEQYF TGTGCCAGCACCTTGGGAGGGAGCTCCTACGAGCAGTACTTC
TRBD1 TRBJ1-2 - TRBV7-9 CASRPPPRGPSSYGYTF TGTGCCAGCAGACCCCCACCCAGGGGGCCCTCATCTTATGGCTACACCTTC
- TRBJ1-1 - TRBV1 CTSSRFNRTPNTEAFF TGCACCAGCAGCCGCTTCAACCGGACACCAAACACTGAAGCTTTCTTT
- TRBJ1-1 - TRBV9 CASSVGTTNTEAFF TGTGCCAGCAGCGTAGGGACAACGAACACTGAAGCTTTCTTT
- TRBJ1-6 - TRBV27 CASSLTVDSPLHF TGTGCCAGCAGTTTAACGGTAGATTCACCCCTCCACTTT
- TRBJ1-1 - TRBV2 CASGDNTEAFF TGTGCCTCGGGGGACAACACTGAAGCTTTCTTT
- TRBJ1-5 - TRBV9 CASSVAGDPPQHF TGTGCCAGCAGCGTGGCCGGGGATCCGCCCCAGCATTTT
TRBD1 TRBJ2-6 - TRBV5-1 CASGQGASASGANVLTF TGCGCCAGCGGACAGGGGGCTAGTGCTTCTGGGGCCAACGTCCTGACTTTC
TRBD1 TRBJ1-2 - TRBV6-6 CASSLPGQSYGYTF TGTGCCAGCAGTTTACCGGGACAGAGCTATGGCTACACCTTC